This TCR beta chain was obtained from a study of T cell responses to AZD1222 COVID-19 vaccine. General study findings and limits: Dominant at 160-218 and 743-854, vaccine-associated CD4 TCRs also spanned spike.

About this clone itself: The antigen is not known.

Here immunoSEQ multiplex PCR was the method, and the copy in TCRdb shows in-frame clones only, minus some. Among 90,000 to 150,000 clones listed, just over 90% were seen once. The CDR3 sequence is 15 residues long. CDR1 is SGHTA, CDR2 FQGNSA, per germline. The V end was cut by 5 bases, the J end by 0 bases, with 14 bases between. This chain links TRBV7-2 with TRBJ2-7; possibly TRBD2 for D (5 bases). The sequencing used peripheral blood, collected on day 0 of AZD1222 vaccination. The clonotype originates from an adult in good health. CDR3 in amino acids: CASSPRRVHSYEQYF. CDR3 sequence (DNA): TGTGCCAGCAGCCCCCGGCGGGTACACTCCTACGAGCAGTACTTC. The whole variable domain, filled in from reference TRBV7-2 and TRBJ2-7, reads GAGVSQSPSNKVTEKGKDVELRCDPISGHTALYWYRQSLGQGLEFLIYFQGNSAPDKSGLPSDRFSAERTGGSVSTLTIQRTQQEDSAVYLCASSPRRVHSYEQYFGPGTRLTVT.